The T cell receptor (beta chain) under discussion was sequenced for a study of CD8 T cells in Susac syndrome. Regarding this clonotype: What it binds is not known.

V lost 3 bases, J lost 8 bases, and 9 bases lay in between. Germline assignment: CDR1 SGDLS and CDR2 YYNGEE. The CDR3 extends over 12 amino acids. CD8+ and CD4+ T cells from blood underwent TCR beta sequencing. TEMRA cells were FACS-enriched, while CD8+ and CD4+ T cells were negatively isolated. The study's findings and limits: Susac CD8+ cells expanded clonally the most in TEMRA cells and in active patients. Sixteen Susac-specific public clones were found in total CD8+ repertoires and roughly 5 in CD8+ TEMRA repertoires.

The RNA input was about 0.5 to 1 ug, and it was reverse transcribed with random hexamers. Via MiXCR, TCRdb re-called the immunoSEQ multiplex PCR reads, giving one row per CDR3 protein. The profile shows around 81,000 distinct CDR3 sequences, approximately 95% of them singletons. The sample taken for sequencing was CD8+ T cells from PBMCs. This clonotype was obtained from a human donor with Susac syndrome. V gene TRBV9 combines with J gene TRBJ2-4, with a possible D match to TRBD2 (6 bases). The CDR3 spells CASSGWGDIQYF. As DNA, the CDR3 is TGTGCCAGCAGCGGCTGGGGGGACATTCAGTACTTC. The full variable domain, its missing parts supplied by reference TRBV9 and TRBJ2-4, is DSGVTQTPKHLITATGQRVTLRCSPRSGDLSVYWYQQSLDQGLQFLIQYYNGEERAKGNILERFSAQQFPDLHSELNLSSLELGDSALYFCASSGWGDIQYFGAGTRLSVL.